These 10 T cell receptor beta chains were sequenced from one sample in a study of PD-1 blockade in classical Hodgkin lymphoma. TCRdb's table, derived via immunoSEQ multiplex PCR, lists solely in-frame clones and lacks some. The sample contains about 6,900 clones, roughly 90% of which appear only once. This sample's time point: cycle 4 day 1 (C4D1), after five to seven weeks of nivolumab. The patients all showed relapse after autologous stem cell transplantation, while their brentuximab vedotin exposure varied. The sequences come from peripheral blood mononuclear cells (PBMCs), collected before the fourth cycle of nivolumab. The receptor set was obtained from a human donor with classical Hodgkin lymphoma.

This sequence joins TRBV30 and TRBJ2-5; 16 nucleotides line up with TRBD2. The CDR3 extends over 18 amino acids. Germline assignment: CDR1 GTSNPN and CDR2 SVGIG (reference sequence). V gave up 0 bases and J gave up 3 bases; unmatched junction bases: 7. Written as DNA, the CDR3 is TGTGCCTGGAGTGTACTCCTCGGGACTAGCGGGGGGGAAGAGACCCAGTACTTC. Protein: CAWSVLLGTSGGEETQYF. The complete variable domain, with remaining parts taken from reference TRBV30 and TRBJ2-5, reads SQTIHQWPATLVQPVGSPLSLECTVEGTSNPNLYWYRQAAGRGLQLLFYSVGIGQISSEVPQNLSASRPQDRQFILSSKKLLLSDSGFYLCAWSVLLGTSGGEETQYFGPGTRLLVL.

The chain employs TRBV10-2 and TRBJ2-2; D might be TRBD1 (5 bases). The V gene lost 2 bases and the J gene lost 1 base, with 8 bases spanning the gap. The CDR3 has 15 amino acids. CDR1 is WSHSY, CDR2 SAAADI, per germline. The CDR3 DNA is TGCGCCAGCAGTGAGCACAGGCTGAACACCGGGGAGCTGTTTTTT. Translating it yields CASSEHRLNTGELFF.

The V call is TRBV5-1, the J call TRBJ2-1, with D uncertain. The V gene's germline CDR1 is SGHRS and CDR2 YFSETQ. Trimming stripped 1 base from V and 5 bases from J, with 7 bases between. The CDR3 extends over 13 amino acids. The CDR3 bases are TGCGCCAGCAGCTTGTCTTTAAACAATGAGCAGTTCTTC. Its protein is CASSLSLNNEQFF. Filled out from reference TRBV5-1 and TRBJ2-1, the complete variable domain reads KAGVTQTPRYLIKTRGQQVTLSCSPISGHRSVSWYQQTPGQGLQFLFEYFSETQRNKGNFPGRFSGRQFSNSRSEMNVSTLELGDSALYLCASSLSLNNEQFFGPGTRLTVL.

The chain links TRBV28 to TRBJ1-5, with D possibly being TRBD1 (5 bases). Trimming took 6 bases from V and 3 from J, leaving 15 bases between them. This CDR3 comprises 15 residues. CDR1 is MDHEN, CDR2 SYDVKM, per germline. CDR3 DNA: TGTGCCAGCAGCCGCGCAGGGAGGTTCAATCAGCCCCAGCATTTT. It yields the protein CASSRAGRFNQPQHF.

This rearrangement joins TRBV5-1 to TRBJ2-5, with D perhaps matching TRBD1 (6 bases). CDR1 and CDR2 from the germline V gene are SGHRS and YFSETQ. Trimming removed 0 bases at V and 3 bases at J, with 12 bases between. CDR3 length: 15 amino acids. The CDR3 reads CASSLAGTLEETQYF. Here the CDR3 DNA reads TGCGCCAGCAGCTTGGCCGGGACATTAGAAGAGACCCAGTACTTC.

This clone was picked up one time. V gene TRBV6-4 combines with J gene TRBJ1-1, with 8 bases fitting TRBD1. The V gene end was trimmed by 7 bases and the J gene end by 4 bases; junction bases not matched to a gene: 5. Germline V CDR1 and CDR2: MRHNA, SNTAGT. The CDR3 has 13 residues. CDR3 amino acids: CASKGTGSTEAFF. For the CDR3, the DNA is TGTGCCAGCAAAGGGACAGGTAGCACTGAAGCTTTCTTT.

In this sample, this clone turned up a few times. The chain joins TRBV18 to TRBJ1-5; 7 positions agree with TRBD1. This CDR3 spans 15 amino acids. Losses at the gene ends were 6 bases for V and 0 bases for J; bases not matched to a gene: 5. Germline CDR1 reads KGHSH; CDR2 reads LQKENI. The CDR3 DNA reads TGTGCCAGCTCCCCATCAGGGGGTAGCAATCAGCCCCAGCATTTT. It is translated as CASSPSGGSNQPQHF.

A single count supports this clone. The chain combines TRBV27 with TRBJ2-5; 8 bases map to TRBD2. This CDR3 comprises 17 residues. Germline assignment: CDR1 MNHEY and CDR2 SMNVEV (reference sequence). Trimming took 2 bases from V and 2 from J; bases not matched to a gene: 10. Here the CDR3 reads CASSLRGPSGGQETQYF. In DNA, the CDR3 is TGTGCCAGCAGTTTAAGGGGCCCCAGCGGGGGTCAAGAGACCCAGTACTTC.

CDR3 coding DNA: TGTGCCAGCACCCTGGGCAGGGGTGAAGGAGAGACCCAGTACTTC. As protein: CASTLGRGEGETQYF. The chain couples TRBV11-3 to TRBJ2-5; TRBD1 is a possible D gene (6 bases). Germline CDR1 is SGHNT and CDR2 is YENEEA. V was trimmed by 7 bases and J by 4 bases, leaving 19 bases between them. The CDR3 is made up of 15 amino acids. The entire variable domain, with the rest obtained from reference TRBV11-3 and TRBJ2-5, is as follows: EAGVVQSPRYKIIEKKQPVAFWCNPISGHNTLYWYLQNLGQGPELLIRYENEEAVDDSQLPKDRFSAERLKGVDSTLKIQPAELGDSAVYLCASTLGRGEGETQYFGPGTRLLVL.

The genes are TRBV5-5 and TRBJ2-7; 12 bases are shared with TRBD1. After removal of 4 bases from V and 1 base from J, the junction contained 12 bases not matched to a gene. Germline values: CDR1 SGHKS, CDR2 YYEKEE (reference sequence). This CDR3 contains 18 residues. The CDR3 DNA reads TGTGCCAGCAGCCAAGGGACAGGGGGCGGGCCCCTTTCCTACGAGCAGTACGTC. This gives the protein CASSQGTGGGPLSYEQYV.